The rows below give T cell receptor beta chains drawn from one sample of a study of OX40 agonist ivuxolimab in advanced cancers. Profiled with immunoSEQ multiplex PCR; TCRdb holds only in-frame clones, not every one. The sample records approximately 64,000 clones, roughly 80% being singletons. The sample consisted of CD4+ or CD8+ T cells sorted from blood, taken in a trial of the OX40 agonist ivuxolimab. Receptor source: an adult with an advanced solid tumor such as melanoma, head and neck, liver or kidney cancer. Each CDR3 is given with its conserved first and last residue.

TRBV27 CASSLDPRQGGTGELFF
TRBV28 CASSFDRVTDTQYF
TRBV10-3 CAISPDRGETEAFF
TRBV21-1 CASSKGGYGYTF
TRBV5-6 CASSLLRGIDGELFF
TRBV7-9 CASSLGLGEQFF
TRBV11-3 CASSLEMRTGDSNQPQHF
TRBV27 CASSLIWRNSGANVLTF
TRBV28 CAARGSSTDTQYF
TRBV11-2 CASSLVWGSGGAYEQYF
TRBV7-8 CASSPDGLMNTEAFF
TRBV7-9 CASSHHRKGQGLDNEQFF
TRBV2 CASSTAQDSPLHF
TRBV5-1 CASSFSPGAGYEQYF
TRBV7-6 CASSAFLIGLNEQYF
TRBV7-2 CASSPTGTAYGYTF
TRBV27 CASSSSGGGANVLTF
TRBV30 CAFKPGQGAGTEAFF
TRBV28 CASSLAGDLYEQYF
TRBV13 CASSGRTSEQETQYF
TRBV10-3 CAISGIDRLTGLAHNEQFF
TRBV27 CASSPPSSNSPLHF
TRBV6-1 CASIWGGDYYGYTF